The clone carrying this T cell receptor (beta chain) was detected only a few times. The CDR3 length is 12 residues. Germline V gives CDR1 SQVTM, CDR2 ANQGSEA. V was pared by 4 bases and J by 6 bases, with 12 bases between. TCRdb's table, derived via immunoSEQ multiplex PCR, lists solely in-frame clones and lacks some. This table has 150,000 to 180,000 clones, 90% to 95% appearing once. The entry originates in a study of control samples from healthy donors and cancer patients. Source material: blood. The gene calls are TRBV29-1 and TRBJ1-2; a possible D gene is TRBD1 (6 bases). This TCR derives from a man aged 35 to 55 in good health. Written as DNA, the CDR3 is TGCAGCGTTGCCGGGGGGCAAGATGGCTACACCTTC. This encodes CSVAGGQDGYTF.